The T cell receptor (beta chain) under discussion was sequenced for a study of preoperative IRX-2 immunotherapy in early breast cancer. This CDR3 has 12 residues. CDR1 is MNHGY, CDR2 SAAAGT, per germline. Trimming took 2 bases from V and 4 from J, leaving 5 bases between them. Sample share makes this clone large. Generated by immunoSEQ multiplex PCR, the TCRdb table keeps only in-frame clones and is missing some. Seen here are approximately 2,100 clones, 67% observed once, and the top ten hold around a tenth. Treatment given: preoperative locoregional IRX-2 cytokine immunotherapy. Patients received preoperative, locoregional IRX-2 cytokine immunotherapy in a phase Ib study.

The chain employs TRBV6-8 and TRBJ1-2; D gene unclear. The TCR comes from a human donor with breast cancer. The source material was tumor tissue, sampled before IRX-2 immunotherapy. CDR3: CASSYGTYGYTF. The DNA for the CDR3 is TGTGCCAGCAGTTACGGTACCTATGGCTACACCTTC.